These 27 T cell receptor beta chains were sequenced from one sample in a study of blood T cell repertoires in COVID-19. Repertoires were generated with immunoSEQ multiplex PCR, while TCRdb's copy carries only in-frame clones and drops some. The repertoire includes 650,000 to 800,000 clones, approximately 90% of them detected once, and more than 0.25% sits in the top ten. The sequenced sample was peripheral blood. The receptors were sampled from a woman aged 18 to 35 with acute or convalescent COVID-19.

With respect to this clone: Other DNA sequences in this specimen translate into the identical CDR3. The V call is TRBV20-1, the J call TRBJ2-3; D gene unclear. CDR3 length: 11 amino acids. CDR1 and CDR2 (germline): DFQATT, SNEGSKA (reference sequence). The V end lost 6 bases, the J end lost 2 bases, and 6 bases lay between the germline ends. This CDR3 reads CSAPYTDTQYF. For the CDR3, the DNA is TGCAGTGCCCCTTACACAGATACGCAGTATTTT.

The chain uses TRBV7-8 and TRBJ2-1, with D hard to call. V lost 5 bases and J 0 bases, leaving 11 bases between the germline ends. Germline CDR1 SGHVS, CDR2 FQNEAQ. The CDR3 has 15 residues. For the CDR3, the DNA is TGTGCCAGCAGCCCTTATGGCAGCTCCTACAATGAGCAGTTCTTC. Its protein is CASSPYGSSYNEQFF.

This chain uses TRBV6-5 with TRBJ1-5; a weak D match, TRBD1 (5 bases). V lost 8 bases and J 4 bases, leaving 12 bases between the germline ends. CDR3 length: 13 residues. CDR1 and CDR2 from the germline V gene are MNHEY and SVGAGI. CDR3 protein: CASGRDGNQPQHF. Written as DNA, the CDR3 is TGTGCCAGCGGGAGGGACGGGAATCAGCCCCAGCATTTT.

With respect to this clone: Other DNA sequences in the sample encode the same CDR3. The chain uses TRBV5-1 and TRBJ1-5; TRBD1 might be the D (5 bases). CDR1 is SGHRS, CDR2 YFSETQ, per germline. V lost 0 bases and J 0 bases, leaving 7 bases between the germline ends. This CDR3 is 15 amino acids long. CDR3 amino acids: CASSLAGGSNQPQHF. CDR3 sequence (DNA): TGCGCCAGCAGCTTGGCGGGGGGTAGCAATCAGCCCCAGCATTTT. Full variable domain (outside the CDR3, taken from reference TRBV5-1 and TRBJ1-5): KAGVTQTPRYLIKTRGQQVTLSCSPISGHRSVSWYQQTPGQGLQFLFEYFSETQRNKGNFPGRFSGRQFSNSRSEMNVSTLELGDSALYLCASSLAGGSNQPQHFGDGTRLSIL.

The chain uses TRBV6-6 and TRBJ1-2; 7 nucleotides agree with TRBD1. The CDR3 sequence is 16 residues long. Germline-derived CDR1 and CDR2 are MNHNY and SVGAGI (reference sequence). V lost 2 bases and J lost 1; bases outside the gene matches: 7. The CDR3 protein is CASSYRDSLFNYGYTF. The CDR3 DNA reads TGTGCCAGCAGTTACCGGGACAGTCTTTTTAACTATGGCTACACCTTC.

The genes are TRBV19 and TRBJ1-1; possibly TRBD1 for D (6 bases). Germline loops: CDR1 LNHDA, CDR2 SQIVND (reference sequence). The CDR3 has 15 amino acids. The V end lost 0 bases, the J end lost 6 bases, and 14 bases lay between the germline ends. In DNA form, the CDR3 reads TGTGCCAGTAGTATAGACCTGGACAGCCGGGCTGAAGCTTTCTTT. It translates to CASSIDLDSRAEAFF.

The count of this clone is one. This sequence joins TRBV11-2 and TRBJ1-2; tentative D call: TRBD1 (5 bases). Germline V gene lookup returns CDR1 SGHAT and CDR2 FQNNGV. The V and J ends lost 5 bases and 2 bases respectively, with 15 bases between them. CDR3 length: 15 amino acids. This chain's CDR3 is CASSHDKKGNYGYTF. For the CDR3, the DNA is TGTGCCAGCAGCCACGACAAAAAGGGGAACTATGGCTACACCTTC. Full variable domain (remainder filled in from reference TRBV11-2 and TRBJ1-2): EAGVAQSPRYKIIEKRQSVAFWCNPISGHATLYWYQQILGQGPKLLIQFQNNGVVDDSQLPKDRFSAERLKGVDSTLKIQPAKLEDSAVYLCASSHDKKGNYGYTFGSGTRLTVV.

The chain combines TRBV2 with TRBJ1-1; a weak D match, TRBD1 (6 bases). The length of the CDR3 is 13 residues. Germline V CDR1 and CDR2: SNHLY, FYNNEI. V lost 8 bases, J lost 3 bases, and 13 bases lay in between. In nucleotides, the CDR3 is TGTGCCAGCGGTCAGGGGATGGACACTGAAGCTTTCTTT. Residues: CASGQGMDTEAFF.

The chain has TRBV6-5 and TRBJ1-2, with 7 bases matching TRBD1. The V gene's germline CDR1 is MNHEY and CDR2 SVGAGI. The CDR3 length is 15 residues. V trimming: 0 bases; J trimming: 8 bases; junction bases outside the gene matches: 9. The DNA of the CDR3 is TGTGCCAGCAGTTACTCTGAACAGGGGATGGGAGGCTACACCTTC. This translates into CASSYSEQGMGGYTF.

The J gene is TRBJ2-1, the V gene TRBV28; 7 nucleotides agree with TRBD2. This CDR3 comprises 17 residues. V was clipped by 2 bases and J by 5 bases; unmatched bases: 12. Germline CDR1 MDHEN, CDR2 SYDVKM. CDR3 bases: TGTGCCAGCAGTTTAGTTCTAGGGGCGGGGGTTAACAATGAGCAGTTCTTC. This gives the protein CASSLVLGAGVNNEQFF.

The chain carries TRBV7-2 and TRBJ2-2; 7 bases agree with TRBD1. This CDR3 has 15 amino acids. With 7 bases clipped from V and 4 bases from J, the junction kept 9 bases outside the gene matches. The germline V gene has CDR1 SGHTA and CDR2 FQGNSA. CDR3 coding DNA: TGTGCCAGCAACGACCCCAGGGGGATCACCGGGGAGCTGTTTTTT. Translation gives CASNDPRGITGELFF.

The chain couples TRBV4-1 to TRBJ2-2; 8 bases map to TRBD1. This CDR3 has 17 amino acids. V was clipped by 3 bases and J by 3 bases; unmatched bases: 9. Germline V gene data show CDR1 as MGHRA and CDR2 as YSYEKL. CDR3: CASSHPPGGRDTGELFF. The CDR3 bases are TGCGCCAGCAGCCACCCACCAGGGGGCCGTGACACCGGGGAGCTGTTTTTT.

This clone was seen a single time. The CDR3 DNA follows: TGTGCCACCAGTGATTTGCAGGTCCAGGGGGCTGGCGGAACCGGGGAGCTGTTTTTT. Translated: CATSDLQVQGAGGTGELFF. The rearrangement joins TRBV24-1 to TRBJ2-2; 8 nucleotides line up with TRBD1. CDR1 and CDR2 (germline): KGHDR, SFDVKD. The CDR3 has 19 amino acids. V shed 0 bases, J shed 5 bases, and the junction held 13 bases outside the gene matches.

The chain carries TRBV19 and TRBJ1-1; D remains unclear. CDR1 LNHDA and CDR2 SQIVND come from the germline V gene (reference sequence). V was clipped by 10 bases and J by 10 bases, with 16 bases between them. This CDR3 has 11 residues. The CDR3 sequence: CATAWGRGAFF. The CDR3 DNA reads TGTGCCACCGCCTGGGGTCGGGGAGCTTTCTTT.

Here the CDR3 DNA reads TGTGCCAGCGGGGCCATTGAGCAGTTCTTC. Translation gives CASGAIEQFF. The chain uses TRBV6-5 and TRBJ2-1, with D possibly matching TRBD1 (5 bases). The germline V and J ends were trimmed by 8 bases and 9 bases, with 8 bases remaining between them. Germline values: CDR1 MNHEY, CDR2 SVGAGI. The CDR3 sequence is 10 residues long.

The chain recombines TRBV13 with TRBJ1-6; 7 positions match TRBD1. J gave up 9 bases and V 5 bases, and 10 bases lay outside the gene matches. The CDR3 extends over 15 amino acids. CDR1 is PRHDT and CDR2 is FYEKMQ in the germline V gene (reference sequence). The DNA of the CDR3 is TGTGCCAGCAGCCGAGACAGGGCGGTAGGTTCACCCCTCCACTTT. Translating gives CASSRDRAVGSPLHF.

The gene calls are TRBV15 and TRBJ1-1, with a weak D call TRBD1 (6 bases). The CDR3 consists of 15 residues. V dropped 2 bases and J dropped 3 bases, with 13 bases sitting between them. CDR1 is LNHNV, CDR2 YYDKDF, per germline (reference sequence). The CDR3 DNA follows: TGTGCCACCAGCAGAAGGAGGGGGGGGGACACTGAAGCTTTCTTT. As protein: CATSRRRGGDTEAFF.

The count of this clone is one. In nucleotides, the CDR3 is TGTGCCAGCTCACCGTCACAGCTTATCTCCTACGAGCAGTACTTC. This translates into CASSPSQLISYEQYF. The V gene is TRBV18, the J gene TRBJ2-7; no firm D call. Trimming cost V 3 bases and J 0 bases, with 12 bases left between them. The CDR3 has 15 amino acids. Germline CDR1 and CDR2: KGHSH and LQKENI.

This clone was seen a handful of times. The V call is TRBV10-3, the J call TRBJ1-4; D is perhaps TRBD1 (6 bases). Germline-derived CDR1 and CDR2 are ENHRY and SYGVKD. V was clipped by 6 bases and J by 8 bases, with 16 bases between them. This CDR3 has 14 amino acids. DNA of the CDR3: TGTGCCATCAGCCACCCAGGGGACGGGGAAAAACTGTTTTTT. Protein sequence: CAISHPGDGEKLFF.

The gene calls are TRBV19 and TRBJ1-1; TRBD1 matches 7 bases. Looked up from germline, CDR1 is LNHDA and CDR2 is SQIVND (reference sequence). The CDR3 spans 15 residues. With V trimmed by 5 bases and J by 7 bases, 13 bases remained unmatched. This chain's CDR3 is CASSPISTGHNEAFF. The CDR3 region has the DNA TGTGCCAGTAGTCCGATCTCGACAGGGCACAATGAAGCTTTCTTT.

This clone came up a few times. The V call is TRBV9, the J call TRBJ1-2; TRBD1 is a possible D gene (5 bases). The CDR3 has 17 residues. Between the trimmed V and J ends, which lost 4 bases and 4 bases, there was a span of 23 bases. Germline lookup yields CDR1 SGDLS and CDR2 YYNGEE. This CDR3 reads CASSPGAGGASSYGYTF. The CDR3 nucleotides are TGTGCCAGCAGCCCTGGGGCAGGTGGTGCGTCAAGCTATGGCTACACCTTC.

The gene calls are TRBV21-1 and TRBJ1-3. TRBV21-1 is shown as a pseudogene. The CDR3 sequence is 15 residues long. CDR3 nucleotides: TGTGCCAGCAGCAAAGAGGAGGTAGCGGGAAACACCATATATTTT. Amino acid sequence: CASSKEEVAGNTIYF.

The gene calls are TRBV6-5 and TRBJ2-7; tentatively, D is TRBD1 (6 bases). The V gene lost 8 bases and the J gene lost 1 base, with 15 bases spanning the gap. The CDR3 extends over 14 amino acids. CDR1 and CDR2 from the germline V gene are MNHEY and SVGAGI. CDR3 sequence reads: CASGYRAGSYEQYF. In DNA, the CDR3 is TGTGCCAGCGGATACAGGGCAGGGTCCTACGAGCAGTACTTC.

The chain recombines TRBV7-3 with TRBJ1-1, with D tentatively TRBD1 (6 bases). V shed 5 bases and J shed 1 base, with 14 bases lying between them. The CDR3 sequence is 15 residues long. Germline V gene sequence: CDR1 SGHTA, CDR2 FQGTGA. The CDR3 sequence is CASSPRGAGNTEAFF. CDR3 nucleotide sequence: TGTGCCAGCAGCCCGCGGGGGGCGGGGAACACTGAAGCTTTCTTT.

V is TRBV5-1 and J is TRBJ1-3; D remains unclear. Germline CDR1 SGHRS, CDR2 YFSETQ. The CDR3 runs to 15 residues. The ends were cut back, 2 bases at V and 0 bases at J, with 9 bases in the middle. The CDR3 DNA reads TGCGCCAGCAGCTTAGGAGGCGCCTCTGGAAACACCATATATTTT. Translated, it gives CASSLGGASGNTIYF.

This chain connects TRBV29-1 to TRBJ1-2; perhaps TRBD1 as D (6 bases). Trimming removed 4 bases from V and 2 bases from J, with 17 bases in between. Germline V gives CDR1 SQVTM, CDR2 ANQGSEA. CDR3 length: 15 residues. DNA for the CDR3: TGCAGCGTTGCCTTGCGGGGGCGCGGGAACTATGGCTACACCTTC. Protein: CSVALRGRGNYGYTF.

V usage is TRBV27 and J usage is TRBJ1-1; D possibly corresponds to TRBD1 (5 bases). Germline CDR1 MNHEY, CDR2 SMNVEV (reference sequence). V was pared by 10 bases and J by 1 base, with 13 bases between. CDR3 length equals 13 residues. The CDR3 sequence is CAISTEGNTEAFF. CDR3 nucleotides: TGTGCCATCTCGACAGAAGGGAACACTGAAGCTTTCTTT.